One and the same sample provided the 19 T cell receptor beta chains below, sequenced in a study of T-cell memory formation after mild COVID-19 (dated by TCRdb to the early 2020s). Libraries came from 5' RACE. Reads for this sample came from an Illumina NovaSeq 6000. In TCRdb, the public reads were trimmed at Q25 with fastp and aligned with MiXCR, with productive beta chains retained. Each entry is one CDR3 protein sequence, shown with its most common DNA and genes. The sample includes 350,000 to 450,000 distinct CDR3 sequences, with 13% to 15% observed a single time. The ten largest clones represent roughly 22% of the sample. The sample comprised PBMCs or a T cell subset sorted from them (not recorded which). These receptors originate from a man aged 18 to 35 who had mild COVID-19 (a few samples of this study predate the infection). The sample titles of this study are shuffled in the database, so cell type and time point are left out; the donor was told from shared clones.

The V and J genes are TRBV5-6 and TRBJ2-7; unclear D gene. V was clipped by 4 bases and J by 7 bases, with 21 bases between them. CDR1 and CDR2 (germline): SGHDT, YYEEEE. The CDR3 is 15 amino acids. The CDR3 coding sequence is TGTGCCAGCAGCGGGAACCCGGATCGGTCGTGGGAGCAGTACTTC. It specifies CASSGNPDRSWEQYF.

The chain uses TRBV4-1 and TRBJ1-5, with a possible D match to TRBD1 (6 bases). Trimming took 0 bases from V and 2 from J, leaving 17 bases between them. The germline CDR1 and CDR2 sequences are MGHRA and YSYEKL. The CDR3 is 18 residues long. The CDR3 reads CASSQDKPTGWGNQPQHF. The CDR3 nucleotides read TGCGCCAGCAGCCAAGATAAACCGACAGGATGGGGCAATCAGCCCCAGCATTTT.

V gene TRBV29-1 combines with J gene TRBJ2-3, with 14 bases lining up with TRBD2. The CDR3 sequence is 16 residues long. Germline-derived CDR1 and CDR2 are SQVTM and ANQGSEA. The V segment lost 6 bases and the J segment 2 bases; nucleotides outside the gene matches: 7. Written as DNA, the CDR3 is TGCAGCGTCGCTGGGACTAGCGGGGGAATCACAGATACGCAGTATTTT. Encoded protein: CSVAGTSGGITDTQYF.

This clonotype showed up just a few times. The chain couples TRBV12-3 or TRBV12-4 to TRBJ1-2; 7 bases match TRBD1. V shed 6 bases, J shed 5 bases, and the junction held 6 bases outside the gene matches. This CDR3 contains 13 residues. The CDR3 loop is CASRGQNQYGYTF. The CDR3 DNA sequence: TGTGCCAGCAGGGGACAGAACCAATATGGCTACACCTTC.

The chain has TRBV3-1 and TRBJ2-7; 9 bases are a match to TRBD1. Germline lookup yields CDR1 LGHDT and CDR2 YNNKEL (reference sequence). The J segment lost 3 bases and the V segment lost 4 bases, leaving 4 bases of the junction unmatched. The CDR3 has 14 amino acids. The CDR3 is CASSPGTGNYEQYV. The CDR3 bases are TGTGCCAGCAGCCCCGGGACAGGGAACTACGAGCAGTACGTC.

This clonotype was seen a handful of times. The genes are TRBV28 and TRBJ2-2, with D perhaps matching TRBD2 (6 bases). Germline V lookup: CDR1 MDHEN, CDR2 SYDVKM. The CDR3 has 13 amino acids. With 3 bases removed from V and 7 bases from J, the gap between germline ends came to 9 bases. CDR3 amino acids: CASSFDSGGELFF. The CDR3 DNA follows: TGTGCCAGCAGTTTCGATAGCGGCGGGGAGCTGTTTTTT.

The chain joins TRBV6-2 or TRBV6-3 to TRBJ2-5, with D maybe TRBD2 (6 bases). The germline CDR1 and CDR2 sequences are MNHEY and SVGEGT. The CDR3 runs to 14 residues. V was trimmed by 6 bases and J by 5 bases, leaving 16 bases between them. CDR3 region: CASSQNGGAETQYF. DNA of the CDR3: TGTGCCAGCAGCCAAAACGGGGGAGCGGAGACCCAGTACTTC.

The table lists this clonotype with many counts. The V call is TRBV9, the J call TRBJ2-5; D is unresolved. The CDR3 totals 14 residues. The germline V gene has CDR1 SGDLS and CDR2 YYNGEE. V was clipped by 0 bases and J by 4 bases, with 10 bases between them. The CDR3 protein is CASSVGVGRETQYF. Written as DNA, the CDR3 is TGTGCCAGCAGCGTAGGTGTAGGCCGAGAGACCCAGTACTTC. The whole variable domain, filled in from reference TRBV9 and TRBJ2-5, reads DSGVTQTPKHLITATGQRVTLRCSPRSGDLSVYWYQQSLDQGLQFLIQYYNGEERAKGNILERFSAQQFPDLHSELNLSSLELGDSALYFCASSVGVGRETQYFGPGTRLLVL.

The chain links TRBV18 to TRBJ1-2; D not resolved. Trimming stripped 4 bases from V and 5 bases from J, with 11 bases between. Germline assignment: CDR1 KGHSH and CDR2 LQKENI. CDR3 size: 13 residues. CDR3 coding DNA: TGTGCCAGCTCACGGCGATCCCTTTATGGCTACACCTTC. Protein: CASSRRSLYGYTF.

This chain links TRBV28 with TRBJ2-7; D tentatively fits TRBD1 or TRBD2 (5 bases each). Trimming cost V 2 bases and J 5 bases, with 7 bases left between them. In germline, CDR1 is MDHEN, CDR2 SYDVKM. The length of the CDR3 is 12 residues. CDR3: CASSLRGDEQYF. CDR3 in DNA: TGTGCCAGCAGTTTACGAGGGGACGAGCAGTACTTC.

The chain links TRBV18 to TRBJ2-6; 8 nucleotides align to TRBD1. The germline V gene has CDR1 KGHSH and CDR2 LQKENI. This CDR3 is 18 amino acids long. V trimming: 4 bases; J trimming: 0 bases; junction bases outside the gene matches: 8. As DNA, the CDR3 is TGTGCCAGCTCACGTTTGACAGGGGCCAGCTCTGGGGCCAACGTCCTGACTTTC. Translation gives CASSRLTGASSGANVLTF.

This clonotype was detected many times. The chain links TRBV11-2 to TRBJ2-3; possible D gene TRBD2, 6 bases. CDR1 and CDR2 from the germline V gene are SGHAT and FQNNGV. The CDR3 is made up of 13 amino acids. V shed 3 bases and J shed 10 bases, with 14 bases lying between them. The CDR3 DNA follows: TGTGCCAGCAGCTTCACCCCCGGGGAGGCGCAGTATTTT. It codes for CASSFTPGEAQYF.

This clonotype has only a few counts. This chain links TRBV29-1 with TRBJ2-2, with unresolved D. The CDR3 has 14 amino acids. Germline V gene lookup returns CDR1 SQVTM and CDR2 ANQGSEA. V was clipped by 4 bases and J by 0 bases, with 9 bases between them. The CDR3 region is CSVAPLANTGELFF. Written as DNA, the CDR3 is TGCAGCGTTGCGCCGCTAGCGAACACCGGGGAGCTGTTTTTT.

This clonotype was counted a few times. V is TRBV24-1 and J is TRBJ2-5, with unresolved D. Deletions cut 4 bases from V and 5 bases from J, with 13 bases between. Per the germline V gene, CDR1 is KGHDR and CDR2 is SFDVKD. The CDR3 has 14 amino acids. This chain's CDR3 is CATSDHLRSETQYF. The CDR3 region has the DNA TGTGCCACCAGTGACCATCTCAGGAGTGAGACCCAGTACTTC.

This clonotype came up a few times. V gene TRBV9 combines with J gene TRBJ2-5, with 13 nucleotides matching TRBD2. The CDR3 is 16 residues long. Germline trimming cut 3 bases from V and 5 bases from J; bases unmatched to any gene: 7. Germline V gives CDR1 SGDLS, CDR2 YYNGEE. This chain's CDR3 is CASSAELAGGLETQYF. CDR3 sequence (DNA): TGTGCCAGCAGCGCAGAACTAGCGGGGGGGCTTGAGACCCAGTACTTC.

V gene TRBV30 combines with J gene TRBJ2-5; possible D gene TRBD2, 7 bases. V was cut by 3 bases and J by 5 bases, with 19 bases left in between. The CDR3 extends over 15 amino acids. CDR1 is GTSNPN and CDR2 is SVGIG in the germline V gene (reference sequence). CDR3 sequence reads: CAWSQRGGAWETQYF. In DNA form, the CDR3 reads TGTGCCTGGAGCCAGAGGGGGGGGGCTTGGGAGACCCAGTACTTC.

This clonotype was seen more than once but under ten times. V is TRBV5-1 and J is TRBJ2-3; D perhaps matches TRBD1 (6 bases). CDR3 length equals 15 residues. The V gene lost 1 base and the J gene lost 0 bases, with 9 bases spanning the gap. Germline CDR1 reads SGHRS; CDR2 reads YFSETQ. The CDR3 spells CASSLLGASTDTQYF. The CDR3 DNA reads TGCGCCAGCAGCTTGCTGGGGGCTAGCACAGATACGCAGTATTTT.

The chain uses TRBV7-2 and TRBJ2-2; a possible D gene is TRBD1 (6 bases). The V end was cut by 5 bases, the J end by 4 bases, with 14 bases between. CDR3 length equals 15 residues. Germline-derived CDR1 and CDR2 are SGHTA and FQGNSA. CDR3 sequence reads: CASSPVQGSTGELFF. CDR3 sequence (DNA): TGTGCCAGCAGCCCTGTCCAGGGGAGCACCGGGGAGCTGTTTTTT.

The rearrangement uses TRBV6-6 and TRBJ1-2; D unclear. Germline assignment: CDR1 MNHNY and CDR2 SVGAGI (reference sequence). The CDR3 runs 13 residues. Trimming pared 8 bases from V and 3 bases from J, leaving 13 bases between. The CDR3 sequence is CASGETVHYGYTF. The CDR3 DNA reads TGTGCCAGCGGGGAGACCGTTCACTATGGCTACACCTTC.